The sequence of this T cell receptor beta chain was determined in a study of blood T cell repertoires in COVID-19. V was clipped by 4 bases and J by 1 base; unmatched bases: 6. The CDR3 has 15 amino acids. Looked up from germline, CDR1 is LNHDA and CDR2 is SQIVND (reference sequence). Here immunoSEQ multiplex PCR was the method, and the copy in TCRdb shows in-frame clones only, minus some. The sample includes 95,000 to 150,000 clones, about 80% of them seen just once. The receptor was derived from a man aged 55-75 years with active or convalescent COVID-19. The V gene is TRBV19, the J gene TRBJ2-7; TRBD1 matches at 8 bases. Material: peripheral blood. CDR3 amino acids: CASSRAGTGSYEQYF. The CDR3 DNA reads TGTGCCAGTAGTAGGGCCGGGACAGGTTCCTACGAGCAGTACTTC.